The present T cell receptor (beta chain) was sequenced within a study of blood T cell repertoires in COVID-19 (dated by TCRdb to the early 2020s). The study in broad terms: Samples from collaborators originated in the United States, Italy and Spain and spanned both the acute and convalescent phases of COVID-19. The material from the prospective study consisted of cDNA or gDNA derived from T cells, B-cell-depleted T cells, or PBMCs. Deeply sampled blood TCRbeta repertoires from subjects exposed to, actively infected with, or recovered from COVID-19 were included in the dataset. The repertoires were released in a freely available public database intended as a resource for research on the immune response to SARS-CoV-2. The samples were drawn from two sources: the first 160 participants of the ongoing ImmuneRACE study, and 950 to 1,500 subjects contributed by 6 global collaborators. A de-identified subject ID, COVID-19 status, age in years and sex were almost always included in the sample metadata. Where available, HLA class I and class II types were taken from metadata supplied by the sample provider and were not determined by assay-based typing.

The CDR3 holds 14 amino acids from the cysteine to the phenylalanine. Only the CDR3 portion is preserved as DNA: 42 bases, with reading frame beginning at the first base. Reading the germline V gene gives CDR1 MNHEY and CDR2 SVGEGT. V gives up 6 bases and J gives up 4 bases, and the segment between their germline ends measures 13 bases. The immunoSEQ Assay, a bias-controlled multiplex PCR, was used to amplify TCRbeta CDR3 regions from genomic DNA. Turning to the authors' computational methods: Within the assay, amplification of reference gene primers was used to estimate how many nucleated cells each sample contained. To quantify the absolute abundance of each unique TCRbeta CDR3 rearrangement, sequence reads were collapsed and filtered. Productive Simpson clonality was computed per sample as the square root of Simpson's diversity index over productive rearrangements. TCRdb mirrors the immuneACCESS table, restricted to in-frame sequences. Some clones are absent from its copies; in checked studies, under half trace to an unresolved V gene, and the reason for the others is unknown. The V and J calls and clone size were taken over from that table, and D and trimming were inferred from the DNA. The table for this sample lists some 80,000 clones; 79% of them were counted only once. The ten largest account for approximately 5% of the sample.

As for this clone: What antigen it recognizes has not been identified. The input lacks base qualities; no much larger clone sits a single base away.

Collaborating institutions collected whole blood in K2EDTA tubes following their own protocols. Collaborator samples were shipped for TCRbeta analysis as frozen whole blood, isolated PBMCs, or DNA extracted from either sample type. General study outcomes and caveats: The quantity of clinical and demographic metadata differed by source and by participant and was supplied without curation.

Recombination joined TRBV6-2 or TRBV6-3 with TRBJ2-1; TRBD2 is perhaps the D gene, given 5 matching bases. The sequencing sample was made of peripheral blood. This sequence originates from a woman of 80 years or more with active or convalescent COVID-19. The CDR3 reads CASSDLGAYNEQFF. The DNA sequence is given as TGTGCCAGCAGCGACTTGGGAGCGTACAATGAGCAGTTCTTC.